This section outlines one T cell receptor beta chain sequence together with its context. This specimen belongs to a study of blood T cell repertoires in COVID-19. Assignments of participants to cohorts depended upon their own reported clinical history. Germline V gene data show CDR1 as SEHNR and CDR2 as FQNEAQ (reference sequence). The CDR3 is 14 amino acids. Unmatched junction bases numbered 4, after V lost 4 bases and J lost 5 bases. TCRdb's table, derived via immunoSEQ multiplex PCR, lists solely in-frame clones and lacks some. The sample consists of 360,000 or so clones, roughly 90% of them appearing once.

This receptor was identified in a woman in her 30s who had recovered from COVID-19. The chain combines TRBV7-9 with TRBJ2-5; TRBD2 matches 10 bases. Sequences were obtained from PBMCs or T cells enriched from blood (not recorded which). The CDR3 protein is CASSSSGSYETQYF. The DNA of the CDR3 is TGTGCCAGCAGCTCTAGCGGGAGTTATGAGACCCAGTACTTC.